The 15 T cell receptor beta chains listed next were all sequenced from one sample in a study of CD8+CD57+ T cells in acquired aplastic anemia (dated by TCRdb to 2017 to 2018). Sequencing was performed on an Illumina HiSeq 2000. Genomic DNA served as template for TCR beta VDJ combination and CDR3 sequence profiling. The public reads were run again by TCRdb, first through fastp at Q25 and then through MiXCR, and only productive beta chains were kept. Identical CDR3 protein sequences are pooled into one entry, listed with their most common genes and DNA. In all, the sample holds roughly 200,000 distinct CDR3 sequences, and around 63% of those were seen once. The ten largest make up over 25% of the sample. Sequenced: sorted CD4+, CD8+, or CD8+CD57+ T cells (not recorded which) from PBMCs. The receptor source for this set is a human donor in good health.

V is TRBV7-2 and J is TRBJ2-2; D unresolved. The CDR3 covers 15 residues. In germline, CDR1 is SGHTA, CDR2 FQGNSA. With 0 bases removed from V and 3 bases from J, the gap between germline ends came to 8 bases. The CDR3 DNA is TGTGCCAGCAGCTTAGCAGGTGGCGACACCGGGGAGCTGTTTTTT. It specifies CASSLAGGDTGELFF.

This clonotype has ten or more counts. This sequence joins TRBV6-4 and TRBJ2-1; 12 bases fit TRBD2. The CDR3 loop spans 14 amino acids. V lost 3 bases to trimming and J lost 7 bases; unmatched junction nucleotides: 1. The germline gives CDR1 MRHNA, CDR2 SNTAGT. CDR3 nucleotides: TGTGCCAGCAGTGAGGGGACTAGCGGGAATGAGCAGTTCTTC. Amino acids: CASSEGTSGNEQFF.

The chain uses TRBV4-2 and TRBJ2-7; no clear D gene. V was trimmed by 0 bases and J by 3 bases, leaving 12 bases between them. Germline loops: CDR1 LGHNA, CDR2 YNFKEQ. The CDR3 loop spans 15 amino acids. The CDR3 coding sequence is TGTGCCAGCAGCCAAGATCCATACCGGTACTACGAGCAGTACTTC. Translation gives CASSQDPYRYYEQYF.

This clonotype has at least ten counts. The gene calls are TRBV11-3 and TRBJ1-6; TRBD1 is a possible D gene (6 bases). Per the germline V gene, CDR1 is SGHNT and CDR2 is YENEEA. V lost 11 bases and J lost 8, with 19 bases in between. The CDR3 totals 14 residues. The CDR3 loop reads CAPLQGFRDSPLHF. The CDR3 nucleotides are TGTGCCCCATTGCAGGGGTTTAGGGATTCACCCCTCCACTTT.

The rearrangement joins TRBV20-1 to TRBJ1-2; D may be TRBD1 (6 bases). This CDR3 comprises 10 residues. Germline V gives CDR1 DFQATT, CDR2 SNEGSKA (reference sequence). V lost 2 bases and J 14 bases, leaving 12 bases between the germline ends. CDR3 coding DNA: TGCAGTGCTAGATTACGGGGGCATACCTTC. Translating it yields CSARLRGHTF.

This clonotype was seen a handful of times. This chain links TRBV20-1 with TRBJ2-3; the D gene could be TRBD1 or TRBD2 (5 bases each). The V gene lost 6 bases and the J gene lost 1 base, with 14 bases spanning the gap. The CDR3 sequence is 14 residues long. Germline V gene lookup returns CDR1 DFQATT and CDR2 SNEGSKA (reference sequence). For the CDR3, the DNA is TGCAGTGCCCCCACAGGACTGGGCACAGATACGCAGTATTTT. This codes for CSAPTGLGTDTQYF.

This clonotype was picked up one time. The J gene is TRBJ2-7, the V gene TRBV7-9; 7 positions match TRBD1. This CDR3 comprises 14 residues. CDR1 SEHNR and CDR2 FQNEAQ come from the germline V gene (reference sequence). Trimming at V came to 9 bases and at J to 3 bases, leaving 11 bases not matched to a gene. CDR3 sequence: CASSHRGQIYEQYF. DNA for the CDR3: TGTGCCAGTAGCCACCGGGGACAGATCTACGAGCAGTACTTC.

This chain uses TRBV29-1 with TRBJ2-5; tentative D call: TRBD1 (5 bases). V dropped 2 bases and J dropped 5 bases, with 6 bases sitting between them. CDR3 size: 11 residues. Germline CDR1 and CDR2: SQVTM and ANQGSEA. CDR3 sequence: CSVEKGETQYF. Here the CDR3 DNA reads TGCAGCGTTGAAAAGGGGGAGACCCAGTACTTC.

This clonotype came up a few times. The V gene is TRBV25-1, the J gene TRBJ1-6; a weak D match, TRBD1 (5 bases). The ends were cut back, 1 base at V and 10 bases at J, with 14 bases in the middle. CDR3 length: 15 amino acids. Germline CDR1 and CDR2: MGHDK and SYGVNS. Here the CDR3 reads CASSEWGESYSPLHF. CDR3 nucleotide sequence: TGTGCCAGCAGTGAATGGGGGGAGTCTTACTCACCCCTCCACTTT.

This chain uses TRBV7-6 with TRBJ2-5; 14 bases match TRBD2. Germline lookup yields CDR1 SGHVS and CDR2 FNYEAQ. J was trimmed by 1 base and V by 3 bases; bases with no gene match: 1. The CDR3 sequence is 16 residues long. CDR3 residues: CASSLTSGGGQETQYF. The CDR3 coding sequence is TGTGCCAGCAGCTTGACTAGCGGGGGGGGCCAAGAGACCCAGTACTTC.

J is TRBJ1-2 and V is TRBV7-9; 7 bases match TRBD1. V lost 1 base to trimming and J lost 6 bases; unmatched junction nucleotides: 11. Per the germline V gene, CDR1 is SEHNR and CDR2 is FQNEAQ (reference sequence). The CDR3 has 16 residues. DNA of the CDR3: TGTGCCAGCAGCTTAGGTCCCAAGGGGGCTACTGATGGCTACACCTTC. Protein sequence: CASSLGPKGATDGYTF.

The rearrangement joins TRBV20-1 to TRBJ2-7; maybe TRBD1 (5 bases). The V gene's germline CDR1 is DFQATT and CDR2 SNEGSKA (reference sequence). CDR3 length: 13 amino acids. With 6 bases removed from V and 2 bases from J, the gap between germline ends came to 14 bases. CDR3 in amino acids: CSASRPDTYEQYF. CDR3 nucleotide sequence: TGCAGTGCGTCCCGACCGGACACCTACGAGCAGTACTTC.

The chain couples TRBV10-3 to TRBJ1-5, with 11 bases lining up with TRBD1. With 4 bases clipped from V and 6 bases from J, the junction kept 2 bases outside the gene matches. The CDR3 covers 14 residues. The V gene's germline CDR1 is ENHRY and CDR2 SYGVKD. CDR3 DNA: TGTGCCATCAGTGGGACAGGGGGCGGTCAGCCCCAGCATTTT. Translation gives CAISGTGGGQPQHF.

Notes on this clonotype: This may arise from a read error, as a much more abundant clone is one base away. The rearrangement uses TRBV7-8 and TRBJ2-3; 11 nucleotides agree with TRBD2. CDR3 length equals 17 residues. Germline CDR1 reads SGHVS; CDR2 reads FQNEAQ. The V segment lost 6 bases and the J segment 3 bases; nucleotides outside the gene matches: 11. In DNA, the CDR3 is TGTGCCAGCAGTAAGAACATAGCGGGAGGGGCGACAGATACGCAGTATTTT. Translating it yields CASSKNIAGGATDTQYF.

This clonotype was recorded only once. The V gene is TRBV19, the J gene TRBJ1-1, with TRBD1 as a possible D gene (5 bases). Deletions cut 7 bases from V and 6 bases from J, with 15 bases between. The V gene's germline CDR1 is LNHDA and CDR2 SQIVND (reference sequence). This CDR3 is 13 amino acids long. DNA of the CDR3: TGTGCCAGTATAGACAGTTTACGGGCTGAAGCTTTCTTT. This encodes CASIDSLRAEAFF.